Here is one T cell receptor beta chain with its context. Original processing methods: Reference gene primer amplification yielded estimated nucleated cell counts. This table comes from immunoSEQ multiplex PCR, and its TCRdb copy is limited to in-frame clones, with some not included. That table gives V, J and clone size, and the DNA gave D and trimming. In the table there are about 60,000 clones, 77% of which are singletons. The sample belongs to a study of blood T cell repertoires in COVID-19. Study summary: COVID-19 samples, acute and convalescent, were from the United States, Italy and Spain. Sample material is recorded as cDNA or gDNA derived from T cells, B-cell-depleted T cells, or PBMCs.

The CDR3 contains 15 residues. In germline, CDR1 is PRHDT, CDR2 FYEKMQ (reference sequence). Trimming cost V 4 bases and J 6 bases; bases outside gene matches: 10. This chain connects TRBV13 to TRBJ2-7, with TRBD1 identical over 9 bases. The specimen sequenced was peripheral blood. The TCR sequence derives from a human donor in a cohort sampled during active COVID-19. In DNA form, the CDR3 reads TGTGCCAGCAGCTCGACCGGGACAGGGAGCCCCGAGCAGTACTTC. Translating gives CASSSTGTGSPEQYF. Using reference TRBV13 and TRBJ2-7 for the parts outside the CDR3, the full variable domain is AAGVIQSPRHLIKEKRETATLKCYPIPRHDTVYWYQQGPGQDPQFLISFYEKMQSDKGSIPDRFSAQQFSDYHSELNMSSLELGDSALYFCASSSTGTGSPEQYFGPGTRLTVT.